This is a list of T cell receptor beta chains from one sample in a study of blood T cell repertoires in COVID-19. TCRdb keeps only in-frame clones here, not all; method: immunoSEQ multiplex PCR. The sample consists of about 62,000 clones, roughly two thirds of them appearing once. Material for sequencing was PBMCs or T cells enriched from blood (not recorded which). The receptors shown here come from an older woman who had been exposed to COVID-19. Each CDR3 is given with its conserved first and last residue. D genes are given only for firm matches. Size values are once, few and many counts, or a class for expanded clones, and some rows have none.

cdr3_aa: CASSLSRAELFF
cdr3_nt: TGTGCCAGCAGTTTGAGCCGAGCGGAGCTGTTTTTT
v_call: TRBV12-3/TRBV12-4
d_call: NA
clone_size: NA
j_call: TRBJ2-2

cdr3_aa: CASSLTDSLLGYTF
cdr3_nt: TGTGCCAGCAGCTTAACCGACTCGCTTTTGGGCTACACCTTC
v_call: TRBV7-2
d_call: NA
clone_size: NA
j_call: TRBJ1-2

cdr3_aa: CASSLRSPEAFF
cdr3_nt: TGTGCCAGCAGCCTTCGGAGCCCTGAAGCTTTCTTT
v_call: TRBV11-2
d_call: NA
clone_size: NA
j_call: TRBJ1-1

cdr3_aa: CASSQAGNTEAFF
cdr3_nt: TGCGCCAGCAGCCAAGCAGGGAACACTGAAGCTTTCTTT
v_call: TRBV4-3
d_call: NA
clone_size: once
j_call: TRBJ1-1

cdr3_aa: CASTREADSPLHF
cdr3_nt: TGTGCCAGCACTAGGGAGGCGGATTCACCCCTCCACTTT
v_call: TRBV6-5
d_call: NA
clone_size: NA
j_call: TRBJ1-6

cdr3_aa: CASSLEAGPWDTQYF
cdr3_nt: TGTGCCAGCAGCTTAGAGGCGGGACCATGGGATACGCAGTATTTT
v_call: TRBV7-8
d_call: NA
clone_size: NA
j_call: TRBJ2-3

cdr3_aa: CAGQQGHHQGSPLHF
cdr3_nt: TGTGCCGGCCAACAGGGACATCACCAGGGATCACCCCTCCACTTT
v_call: TRBV6-5
d_call: NA
clone_size: NA
j_call: TRBJ1-6

cdr3_aa: CASKVGGNQPQHF
cdr3_nt: TGTGCCAGCAAGGTCGGGGGCAATCAGCCCCAGCATTTT
v_call: TRBV28
d_call: NA
clone_size: NA
j_call: TRBJ1-5

cdr3_aa: CASSPESGGRWEKLFF
cdr3_nt: TGTGCCAGCAGCCCCGAGTCAGGGGGCCGATGGGAAAAACTGTTTTTT
v_call: TRBV5-6
d_call: TRBD1
clone_size: NA
j_call: TRBJ1-4

cdr3_aa: CASSLSGFGGELFF
cdr3_nt: TGTGCCAGCAGCTTATCGGGATTCGGCGGGGAGCTGTTTTTT
v_call: TRBV7-3
d_call: NA
clone_size: NA
j_call: TRBJ2-2

cdr3_aa: CASSYDRGNQPQHF
cdr3_nt: TGTGCCAGCAGCTATGACAGGGGTAATCAGCCCCAGCATTTT
v_call: TRBV28
d_call: TRBD1
clone_size: NA
j_call: TRBJ1-5

cdr3_aa: CASRGLGTGELFF
cdr3_nt: TGTGCCAGCAGGGGGCTAGGCACCGGGGAGCTGTTTTTT
v_call: TRBV7-2
d_call: NA
clone_size: few
j_call: TRBJ2-2

cdr3_aa: CASSPGVGGYGETQYF
cdr3_nt: TGTGCCAGCAGCCCAGGTGTGGGGGGGTACGGAGAGACCCAGTACTTC
v_call: TRBV7-9
d_call: TRBD2
clone_size: few
j_call: TRBJ2-5

cdr3_aa: CAWSVGGAGANVLTF
cdr3_nt: TGTGCCTGGAGTGTAGGGGGTGCTGGGGCCAACGTCCTGACTTTC
v_call: TRBV30
d_call: NA
clone_size: NA
j_call: TRBJ2-6

cdr3_aa: CSVGLGYRAFDTQYF
cdr3_nt: TGCAGCGTTGGGCTGGGGTACAGGGCGTTTGATACGCAGTATTTT
v_call: TRBV29-1
d_call: NA
clone_size: NA
j_call: TRBJ2-3

cdr3_aa: CASRMDRMSNQPQHF
cdr3_nt: TGCGCCAGCAGGATGGACAGGATGAGCAATCAGCCCCAGCATTTT
v_call: TRBV4-3
d_call: TRBD1
clone_size: NA
j_call: TRBJ1-5

cdr3_aa: CASSLRGGNEQFF
cdr3_nt: TGTGCCAGCAGCTTAAGGGGGGGAAATGAGCAGTTCTTC
v_call: TRBV5-4
d_call: NA
clone_size: few
j_call: TRBJ2-1

cdr3_aa: CASSNRDYYSYEQYF
cdr3_nt: TGTGCCAGTAGTAACCGGGACTATTACTCCTACGAGCAGTACTTC
v_call: TRBV19
d_call: TRBD2
clone_size: NA
j_call: TRBJ2-7